One sample yielded the 16 T cell receptor beta chains listed below, sequenced in a study of blood T cell repertoires in COVID-19. Measured with immunoSEQ multiplex PCR; TCRdb has only the in-frame clones, and not every one. The sample shows around 260,000 clones, 85% of them seen only once. The source material was peripheral blood. The receptors were gathered from a human donor in a cohort sampled during active COVID-19.

The chain is built from TRBV4-3 and TRBJ1-2; D not resolved. This CDR3 is built from 16 residues. The V end was cut by 0 bases, the J end by 0 bases, with 11 bases between. Germline lookup yields CDR1 LGHNA and CDR2 YSLEER. As DNA, the CDR3 is TGCGCCAGCAGCCAAGAATATAGCCGCGCTAACTATGGCTACACCTTC. Its translation: CASSQEYSRANYGYTF.

V and J are TRBV3-1 (or the pseudogene TRBV3-2) and TRBJ1-2; maybe TRBD1 (6 bases). This CDR3 has 14 amino acids. CDR1 is LGHDT and CDR2 is YNNKEL in the germline V gene (reference sequence). Trimming took 8 bases from V and 8 from J, leaving 21 bases between them. The chain's CDR3 is CASSQPDSLRGYTF. As DNA, the CDR3 is TGTGCCAGCTCCCAACCGGACAGCCTAAGAGGCTACACCTTC.

The count of this clone is one. V and J are TRBV6-5 and TRBJ2-7, with D perhaps TRBD2 (5 bases). The CDR3 is 13 residues long. Trimming took off 2 bases at V and 7 bases at J, with 12 bases between the two ends. Germline V gives CDR1 MNHEY, CDR2 SVGAGI. This CDR3 is CASSYERVSEQYF. The CDR3 nucleotides are TGTGCCAGCAGTTACGAGAGGGTGAGTGAGCAGTACTTC.

The chain carries TRBV28 and TRBJ2-3, with 7 bases lining up with TRBD1. V trimming: 7 bases; J trimming: 8 bases; junction bases outside the gene matches: 12. This CDR3 has 14 amino acids. Germline values: CDR1 MDHEN, CDR2 SYDVKM. In nucleotides, the CDR3 is TGTGCCAGCAACTACGCCGGGACAGCTAGTACGCAGTATTTT. It is translated as CASNYAGTASTQYF.

The chain links TRBV11-2 to TRBJ2-7; 7 nucleotides agree with TRBD1. CDR1 and CDR2 (germline): SGHAT, FQNNGV. The V segment lost 5 bases and the J segment 2 bases; nucleotides outside the gene matches: 6. The CDR3 is 14 amino acids. The CDR3 DNA is TGTGCCAGCAGCCCAGGGACAGCCACCTACGAGCAGTACTTC. Translation: CASSPGTATYEQYF.

The chain couples TRBV28 to TRBJ1-1, with a possible D match to TRBD1 (5 bases). V was clipped by 7 bases and J by 0 bases, with 9 bases between them. Germline CDR1 is MDHEN and CDR2 is SYDVKM. There are 13 residues in the CDR3. CDR3 sequence reads: CASNTRVNTEAFF. Written as DNA, the CDR3 is TGTGCCAGCAATACCAGGGTGAACACTGAAGCTTTCTTT. Full variable domain (missing parts from reference TRBV28 and TRBJ1-1): DVKVTQSSRYLVKRTGEKVFLECVQDMDHENMFWYRQDPGLGLRLIYFSYDVKMKEKGDIPEGYSVSREKKERFSLILESASTNQTSMYLCASNTRVNTEAFFGQGTRLTVV.

V is TRBV28 and J is TRBJ1-5, with D perhaps matching TRBD1 (6 bases). CDR3 length equals 14 residues. The V end was cut by 6 bases, the J end by 7 bases, with 16 bases between. The germline CDR1 and CDR2 sequences are MDHEN and SYDVKM. The CDR3 here is CASRDGTNKQPQHF. The CDR3 DNA is TGTGCCAGCAGGGACGGGACAAATAAGCAGCCCCAGCATTTT.

The gene calls are TRBV6-6 and TRBJ2-1, with TRBD1 identical over 8 bases. Germline V lookup: CDR1 MNHNY, CDR2 SVGAGI (reference sequence). V was clipped by 6 bases and J by 5 bases; unmatched bases: 9. The CDR3 consists of 15 residues. The CDR3 spells CASRGQGEWNNEQFF. The CDR3 region has the DNA TGTGCCAGCAGAGGACAGGGTGAATGGAACAATGAGCAGTTCTTC.

This chain joins TRBV9 and TRBJ2-7; D remains ambiguous. CDR1 SGDLS and CDR2 YYNGEE come from the germline V gene. The CDR3 is made up of 16 amino acids. V was shortened by 4 bases and J by 7 bases, with 24 bases between the two germline ends. CDR3 sequence: CASSPRKAMNGYEQYF. DNA for the CDR3: TGTGCCAGCAGCCCCAGGAAGGCCATGAATGGATATGAGCAGTACTTC.

The chain employs TRBV5-1 and TRBJ1-2; D call uncertain. V lost 5 bases and J lost 1, with 12 bases in between. The length of the CDR3 is 14 residues. Germline assignment: CDR1 SGHRS and CDR2 YFSETQ. The CDR3 bases are TGCGCCAGCAGACTCGACGGGAATAACTATGGCTACACCTTC. This encodes CASRLDGNNYGYTF.

The rearrangement uses TRBV5-5 and TRBJ2-1; tentatively, D is TRBD1 (6 bases). CDR3 length: 16 amino acids. The germline V gene encodes CDR1 SGHKS and CDR2 YYEKEE (reference sequence). Trimming pared 0 bases from V and 2 bases from J, leaving 12 bases between. The CDR3 sequence: CASSLAARGPYNEQFF. The CDR3 DNA follows: TGTGCCAGCAGCTTGGCCGCCAGGGGACCCTACAATGAGCAGTTCTTC.

The V call is TRBV28, the J call TRBJ2-7; D unclear. This CDR3 is 12 amino acids long. Germline assignment: CDR1 MDHEN and CDR2 SYDVKM. The V gene lost 1 base and the J gene lost 4 bases, with 5 bases spanning the gap. The CDR3, as DNA: TGTGCCAGCAGTTTATTGAGGTACGAGCAGTACTTC. It is translated as CASSLLRYEQYF.

The chain employs TRBV28 and TRBJ2-2; D unresolved. Trimming took 6 bases from V and 6 from J, leaving 8 bases between them. There are 12 residues in the CDR3. The germline V gene has CDR1 MDHEN and CDR2 SYDVKM. CDR3 protein: CASRRGAGELFF. The CDR3 region has the DNA TGTGCCAGCAGACGAGGCGCCGGGGAGCTGTTTTTT.

The genes are TRBV6-1 and TRBJ2-1; D is uncertain. Germline-derived CDR1 and CDR2 are MNHNS and SASEGT. V was pared by 3 bases and J by 1 base, with 10 bases between. The CDR3 spans 15 residues. DNA for the CDR3: TGTGCCAGCAGTGATATAGCCGGATCCTACAATGAGCAGTTCTTC. As protein: CASSDIAGSYNEQFF.

This chain joins TRBV2 and TRBJ2-3; D ambiguous. The CDR3 length is 14 residues. Trimming removed 6 bases at V and 2 bases at J, with 12 bases between. Per the germline V gene, CDR1 is SNHLY and CDR2 is FYNNEI. The CDR3 is CASSAMADTDTQYF. The CDR3 bases are TGTGCCAGCAGCGCAATGGCCGACACAGATACGCAGTATTTT. Combining the CDR3 with reference TRBV2 and TRBJ2-3 gives the whole variable domain EPEVTQTPSHQVTQMGQEVILRCVPISNHLYFYWYRQILGQKVEFLVSFYNNEISEKSEIFDDQFSVERPDGSNFTLKIRSTKLEDSAMYFCASSAMADTDTQYFGPGTRLTVL.

In DNA, the CDR3 is TGTGCCAGCAGTATTAGCGGGAGGGCCTTAAATACGCAGTATTTT. It specifies CASSISGRALNTQYF. V and J are TRBV27 and TRBJ2-3; 11 bases line up with TRBD2. Per germline, CDR1 MNHEY and CDR2 SMNVEV (reference sequence). This CDR3 has 15 residues. Trimming at V came to 5 bases and at J to 7 bases, leaving 8 bases not matched to a gene.